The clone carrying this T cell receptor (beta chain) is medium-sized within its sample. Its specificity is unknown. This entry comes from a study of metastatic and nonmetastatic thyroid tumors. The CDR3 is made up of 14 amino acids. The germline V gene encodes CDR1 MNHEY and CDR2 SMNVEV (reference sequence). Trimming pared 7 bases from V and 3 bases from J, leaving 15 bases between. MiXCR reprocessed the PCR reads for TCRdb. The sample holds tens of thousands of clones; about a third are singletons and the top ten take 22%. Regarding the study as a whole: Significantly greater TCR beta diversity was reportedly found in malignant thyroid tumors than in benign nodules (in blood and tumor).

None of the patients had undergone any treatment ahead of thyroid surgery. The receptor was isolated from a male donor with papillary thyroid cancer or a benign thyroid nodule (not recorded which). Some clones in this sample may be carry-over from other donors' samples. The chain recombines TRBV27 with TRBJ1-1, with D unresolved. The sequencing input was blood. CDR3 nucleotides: TGTGCCAGCAACTACCTAGTCGGGGACACTGAAGCTTTCTTT. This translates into CASNYLVGDTEAFF.